Listed here are 13 T cell receptor beta chains from one sample, sequenced in a study of spatial heterogeneity in lung cancer. One entry per CDR3 protein, called by TCRdb with MiXCR from the 5' RACE reads. Of more than 45,000 distinct CDR3 sequences in the sample, roughly 5.2% are singletons; the top ten hold around 10%. Time point defined: sample taken at primary tumor resection. This material consisted of PBMCs, taken at surgery. The receptor source for this set is a male donor with early-stage non-small cell lung cancer.

This clonotype was picked up a small number of times. V gene TRBV6-5 combines with J gene TRBJ1-5; D is unresolved. The CDR3 covers 15 residues. V was pared by 2 bases and J by 6 bases, with 14 bases between. The germline gives CDR1 MNHEY, CDR2 SVGAGI. The CDR3 here is CASSYGRGGSQPQHF. DNA of the CDR3: TGTGCCAGCAGTTACGGACGCGGTGGGAGTCAGCCCCAGCATTTT.

This clonotype was seen many times. The rearrangement uses TRBV19 and TRBJ1-2, with D tentatively TRBD1 (5 bases). Trimming stripped 8 bases from V and 5 bases from J, with 12 bases between. From germline, CDR1 is LNHDA and CDR2 SQIVND (reference sequence). CDR3 length equals 12 residues. DNA of the CDR3: TGTGCCAGTGGTGTTCGGGGGTATGGCTACACCTTC. This gives the protein CASGVRGYGYTF.

This clonotype was counted at least ten times. The chain combines TRBV18 with TRBJ2-5; 15 bases map to TRBD2. The germline V gene has CDR1 KGHSH and CDR2 LQKENI. The trim removed 4 bases at V and 1 base at J, leaving 7 bases unmatched. The length of the CDR3 is 18 residues. CDR3: CASSHWTSGRASQETQYF. In DNA form, the CDR3 reads TGTGCCAGCTCACACTGGACTAGCGGGAGGGCCTCCCAAGAGACCCAGTACTTC.

This clonotype was picked up a small number of times. The chain carries TRBV6-2 or TRBV6-3 and TRBJ2-2; tentative D call: TRBD2 (7 bases). The CDR3 has 14 residues. CDR1 and CDR2 from the germline V gene are MNHEY and SVGEGT. V was pared by 10 bases and J by 7 bases, with 19 bases between. CDR3: CATNRGARSGELFF. CDR3 DNA: TGTGCCACCAACCGGGGGGCGCGCAGCGGGGAGCTGTTTTTT.

This clonotype was observed at least ten times. CDR3 nucleotide sequence: TGTGCCAGCAGTTCTCCGGGACAGGGGGCTGGCGGCAATCAGCCCCAGCATTTT. Amino acids: CASSSPGQGAGGNQPQHF. This chain connects TRBV6-2 or TRBV6-3 to TRBJ1-5; 12 nucleotides agree with TRBD1. V was pared by 4 bases and J by 2 bases, with 9 bases of the junction left unmatched. The germline CDR1 and CDR2 sequences are MNHEY and SVGEGT. The CDR3 covers 18 residues.

This clonotype was seen repeatedly, ten times or more. This chain links TRBV29-1 with TRBJ2-3; the match to TRBD2 covers 8 bases. This CDR3 spans 16 amino acids. The V gene end was trimmed by 1 base and the J gene end by 0 bases; junction bases not matched to a gene: 6. From germline, CDR1 is SQVTM and CDR2 ANQGSEA. The CDR3 DNA is TGCAGCGTTGAAGCCAGCGGGAGCCCGAGCACAGATACGCAGTATTTT. This sequence encodes CSVEASGSPSTDTQYF.

This clonotype was seen repeatedly, ten times or more. V usage is TRBV5-4 and J usage is TRBJ2-3; TRBD2 matches at 8 bases. The CDR3 spans 16 residues. Germline lookup yields CDR1 SGHNT and CDR2 YYREEE (reference sequence). V lost 4 bases and J lost 0; bases outside the gene matches: 7. In DNA form, the CDR3 reads TGTGCCAGCAGCCCCGGGGGGGCCTATAGCACAGATACGCAGTATTTT. Protein sequence: CASSPGGAYSTDTQYF.

This clonotype has at least ten counts. V usage is TRBV6-2 or TRBV6-3 and J usage is TRBJ2-1; D remains unclear. Germline CDR1 is MNHEY and CDR2 is SVGEGT. This CDR3 spans 15 amino acids. V lost 5 bases, J lost 1 base, and 12 bases lay in between. In DNA form, the CDR3 reads TGTGCCAGCAGTCCGCAGCTCCAGTCCTACAATGAGCAGTTCTTC. It yields the protein CASSPQLQSYNEQFF.

There are many counts of this clonotype. The genes are TRBV28 and TRBJ1-3; D remains unclear. The CDR3 totals 15 residues. Germline V gene sequence: CDR1 MDHEN, CDR2 SYDVKM. V lost 2 bases to trimming and J lost 0 bases, with 8 bases between them. CDR3 residues: CASSLGRLSGNTIYF. For the CDR3, the DNA is TGTGCCAGCAGTTTAGGCCGGCTCTCTGGAAACACCATATATTTT.

The V and J genes are TRBV12-3 or TRBV12-4 and TRBJ1-2; D gene uncertain. Trimming removed 6 bases at V and 2 bases at J, with 10 bases between. The CDR3 length is 13 residues. The CDR3 nucleotides are TGTGCCAGCAGGCCCACACGAAACTATGGCTACACCTTC. It encodes CASRPTRNYGYTF.

The sample holds many counts of this clonotype. This chain links TRBV5-5 with TRBJ1-4; D uncertain. Germline CDR1 is SGHKS and CDR2 is YYEKEE (reference sequence). CDR3 size: 15 residues. Between the trimmed V and J ends, which lost 1 base and 5 bases, there was a span of 12 bases. The CDR3 DNA reads TGTGCCAGCAGCTTGCGGGCAGGCCTAAATGAAAAACTGTTTTTT. It encodes CASSLRAGLNEKLFF.

This clonotype was counted many times. This rearrangement joins TRBV18 to TRBJ1-2; the match to TRBD1 covers 7 bases. From germline, CDR1 is KGHSH and CDR2 LQKENI. CDR3 length: 15 residues. J gave up 8 bases and V 4 bases, and 13 bases lay outside the gene matches. The CDR3 DNA sequence: TGTGCCAGCTCACTAGTCACAGGGGAAGAAAGCGGCTACACCTTC. It yields the protein CASSLVTGEESGYTF.

This clonotype was detected only a few times. The V gene is TRBV20-1, the J gene TRBJ2-1; TRBD1 or TRBD2 may be the D gene (6 bases each). The CDR3 runs to 12 residues. Trimming removed 6 bases from V and 12 bases from J, with 18 bases in between. CDR1 and CDR2 (germline): DFQATT, SNEGSKA (reference sequence). The CDR3 reads CSAPLYGGGQFF. The DNA of the CDR3 is TGCAGTGCCCCCCTGTATGGAGGGGGGCAGTTCTTC.